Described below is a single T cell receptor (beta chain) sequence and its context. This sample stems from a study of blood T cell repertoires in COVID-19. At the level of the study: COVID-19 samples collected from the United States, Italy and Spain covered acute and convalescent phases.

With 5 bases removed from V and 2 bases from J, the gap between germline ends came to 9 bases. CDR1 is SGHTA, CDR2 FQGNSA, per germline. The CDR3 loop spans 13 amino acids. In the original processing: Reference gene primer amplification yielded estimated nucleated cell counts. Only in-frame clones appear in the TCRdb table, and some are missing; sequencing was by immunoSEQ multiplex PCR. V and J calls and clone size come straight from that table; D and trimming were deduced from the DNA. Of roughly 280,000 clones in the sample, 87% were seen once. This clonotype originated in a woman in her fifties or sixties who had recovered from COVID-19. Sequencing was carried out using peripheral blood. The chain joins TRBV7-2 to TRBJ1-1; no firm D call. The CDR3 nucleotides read TGTGCCAGCAGCCGTGGGAGCAACACTGAAGCTTTCTTT. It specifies CASSRGSNTEAFF.